Listed below are T cell receptor beta chains from one sample, sequenced in a study of shared clonotypes between healthy human individuals. Clones were read by immunoSEQ multiplex PCR, and TCRdb kept only the in-frame ones, dropping some. Of about 820,000 clones listed, over 90% are singletons. The sample taken for sequencing was naive CD8+ T cells sorted from blood. The receptors were gathered from a man aged 30 to 45 in good health. Both conserved end residues are part of each CDR3. A D gene is named only where the DNA matches it firmly. The listing skips clone size in some rows; elsewhere it reads once, few, many or a size class.

j_gene,d_gene,abundance,v_gene,CDR3nt,CDR3aa
TRBJ2-5,-,-,TRBV28,TGTGCCAGCAGTTTTCCCGGAGACTTCAGACGAGAGTACCAAGAGACCCAGTACTTC,CASSFPGDFRREYQETQYF
TRBJ1-5,-,-,TRBV21-1,TGTGCCAGCAGCATTCAAGTGAACCAGCCCCAGCATTTT,CASSIQVNQPQHF
TRBJ2-2,TRBD2,-,TRBV10-3,TGTGCCATCAGTGAGTCCGCGGGAGGGTACACCGGGGAGCTGTTTTTT,CAISESAGGYTGELFF
TRBJ2-3,TRBD2,-,TRBV2,TGTGCCAGCAGACCCGGGACTAGCCTGGATACGCAGTATTTT,CASRPGTSLDTQYF
TRBJ1-2,TRBD1,-,TRBV27,TGTGCCAGCAGTTTATCGGGGCAGGGGGATCACTATGGCTACACCTTC,CASSLSGQGDHYGYTF
TRBJ2-3,TRBD2,-,TRBV29-1,TGCAGCGTTTGGGGACTAGCGGGAGAAGATACGCAGTATTTT,CSVWGLAGEDTQYF
TRBJ2-2,-,few,TRBV10-3,TGTGCCATCAGTGACTCTACAGTGCTTAACACCGGGGAGCTGTTTTTT,CAISDSTVLNTGELFF
TRBJ1-2,-,-,TRBV27,TGTGCCAGCAGTAGCCAGGGTACTGGCTACACCTTC,CASSSQGTGYTF
TRBJ2-3,-,-,TRBV7-6,TGTGCCAGCAGCTTAGAGGTAGAGGATACGCAGTATTTT,CASSLEVEDTQYF
TRBJ2-4,-,-,TRBV9,TGTGCCAGCAGCCCTACGGACGTGACCGTCTATCGGGCCAAAAACATTCAGTACTTC,CASSPTDVTVYRAKNIQYF
TRBJ1-1,TRBD1,-,TRBV6-5,TGTGCCAGCAGACCCGACAGGGGACGGAACACTGAAGCTTTCTTT,CASRPDRGRNTEAFF
TRBJ2-7,TRBD2,-,TRBV7-2,TGTGCCAGCAGCCCCTCGGGACTAGCGGGGTCCTACGAGCAGTACTTC,CASSPSGLAGSYEQYF
TRBJ2-2,-,-,TRBV7-9,TGTGCCAGCACCGGTCGGGGGAACACCGGGGAGCTGTTTTTT,CASTGRGNTGELFF
TRBJ2-2,-,once,TRBV4-1,TGCGCCAGCAGCCAAGCCAGCGGGGGGGAGCTGTTTTTT,CASSQASGGELFF
TRBJ1-5,-,once,TRBV12-2,TGTGCAAGTCGCTTAGCAGATGGGGGAACGGTTGGGGATCAGCCCCAGCATTTT,CASRLADGGTVGDQPQHF
TRBJ2-1,-,-,TRBV29-1,TGCAGCGTGGGGGGGCTAGCGGCTAGCTCCTACAATGAGCAGTTCTTC,CSVGGLAASSYNEQFF
TRBJ2-7,-,-,TRBV27,TGTGCCAGCAGTCCCGGGTCTAACTCTGAGCAGTACTTC,CASSPGSNSEQYF
TRBJ2-2,TRBD2,-,TRBV7-9,TGTGCCAGCAGCACTAGCGGGAACACCGGGGAGCTGTTTTTT,CASSTSGNTGELFF
TRBJ1-1,-,-,TRBV7-9,TGTGCCAGCAGCCACGGATTGGGGGACACTGAAGCTTTCTTT,CASSHGLGDTEAFF
TRBJ2-7,TRBD2,-,TRBV27,TGTGCCAGCAGGGTAGCGGGAGGCTACGAGCAGTACTTC,CASRVAGGYEQYF
TRBJ2-3,-,-,TRBV27,TGTGCCAGCAGTTTATCCAGGGGCACAGATACGCAGTATTTT,CASSLSRGTDTQYF
TRBJ2-4,-,-,TRBV6-1,TGTGCCAGCGGCATAGGAGGATACATTCAGTACTTC,CASGIGGYIQYF
TRBJ1-1,-,-,TRBV2,TGTGCCTCAGGGGCCGACACTGAAGCTTTCTTT,CASGADTEAFF
TRBJ2-2,-,-,TRBV7-9,TGTGCCAGCAGCGAGGTTTTCGGGGAGCTGTTTTTT,CASSEVFGELFF
TRBJ1-2,TRBD1,-,TRBV7-9,TGTGCCAGCGTCCGGGAGGCAGGGGGCAGTCGGGGCTACACCTTC,CASVREAGGSRGYTF
TRBJ2-1,-,few,TRBV5-5,TGTGCCAGCAGATATGTGGGTCAGTATGAGCAGTTCTTC,CASRYVGQYEQFF
TRBJ2-7,-,-,TRBV7-2,TGTGCCAGCAGCTTAGCGCGTGCGGAACCCTACGAGCAGTACTTC,CASSLARAEPYEQYF
TRBJ2-7,TRBD2,-,TRBV7-2,TGTGCCAGCAGCGTAGTAACTAGCGGGCTATACGAGCAGTACTTC,CASSVVTSGLYEQYF
TRBJ2-1,-,-,TRBV10-3,TGTGCCATCGGATCAGCCTCCTACAATGAGCAGTTCTTC,CAIGSASYNEQFF
TRBJ2-1,-,-,TRBV27,TGTGCCAGCAGTTTCGGGGTCAATGAGCAGTTCTTC,CASSFGVNEQFF
TRBJ2-7,TRBD1,-,TRBV13,TGTGCCAGCAGCTTAGGAGGGACAGCCGACTACGAGCAGTACTTC,CASSLGGTADYEQYF
TRBJ1-5,-,-,TRBV11-2,TGTGCCAGCAGCTTAGTCGGACCCAATCAGCCCCAGCATTTT,CASSLVGPNQPQHF
TRBJ2-7,-,-,TRBV21-1,TGTGCCAGCCCAGGGAAGTCCCTTTACTCCTACGAGCAGTACTTC,CASPGKSLYSYEQYF
TRBJ2-7,TRBD2,-,TRBV29-1,TGCAGCGTTGGGGGGACTAGCGGCTCCTACGAGCAGTACTTC,CSVGGTSGSYEQYF
TRBJ2-2,-,-,TRBV4-1,TGCGCCAGCAGCCAAGACCCGGGGATGAACACCGGGGAGCTGTTTTTT,CASSQDPGMNTGELFF
TRBJ2-2,TRBD1,-,TRBV13,TGTGCCAGCAGCTTAGCAGGGGGAAATTGGGCCGGGGAGCTGTTTTTT,CASSLAGGNWAGELFF
TRBJ2-5,-,-,TRBV7-8,TGTGCCAGCAGCTTAGGTCGGACAACACAAGAGACCCAGTACTTC,CASSLGRTTQETQYF
TRBJ2-3,-,-,TRBV27,TGTGCCAGCAGTTTCTCGGCCTTCGACCCGGCGCAATATACGCAGTATTTT,CASSFSAFDPAQYTQYF
TRBJ2-7,-,-,TRBV5-5,TGTGCCAGCAGCTGGGGCTTCTCCTACGAGCAGTACTTC,CASSWGFSYEQYF
TRBJ1-1,-,-,TRBV6-1,TGTGCCAGCAGTGAAGATCCGGGGGGAAACACTGAAGCTTTCTTT,CASSEDPGGNTEAFF
TRBJ2-7,-,-,TRBV11-2,TGTGCCAGCAGCCCTTGGCCGACTGACAGTTCCCACGAGCAGTACTTC,CASSPWPTDSSHEQYF
TRBJ2-1,-,-,TRBV29-1,TGCAGCGTTGTCGGAAATGAGCAGTTCTTC,CSVVGNEQFF
TRBJ1-1,TRBD1,once,TRBV13,TGTGCCAGCAGCCCGGGACAGGGGCTTGAAGCTTTCTTT,CASSPGQGLEAFF
TRBJ2-5,TRBD2,few,TRBV27,TGTGCCAGTAAAACTAGCGGGAAAGAGACCCAGTACTTC,CASKTSGKETQYF
TRBJ2-7,-,-,TRBV7-9,TGTGCCAGCAGCTCAGAATTCGGAGTCGAGCAGTACTTC,CASSSEFGVEQYF
TRBJ1-4,-,-,TRBV19,TGTGCCAGTAGTATAATCAACCTTGCAACTAATGAAAAACTGTTTTTT,CASSIINLATNEKLFF
TRBJ2-7,TRBD1,once,TRBV29-1,TGCAGCGTTGAAATAGGACAGGGGAGGTGGGAGCAGTACTTC,CSVEIGQGRWEQYF
TRBJ2-5,TRBD2,-,TRBV28,TGTGCCAGCCGTCTGTCATTAGCGGGAGGGCCGTTGGAGACCCAGTACTTC,CASRLSLAGGPLETQYF
TRBJ2-4,-,-,TRBV9,TGTGCCAGCAGCGCCTCTAAGTACGCCAAAAACATTCAGTACTTC,CASSASKYAKNIQYF
TRBJ1-1,-,-,TRBV5-1,TGCGCCAGCACCCTTGACCCGGGGAACACTGAAGCTTTCTTT,CASTLDPGNTEAFF
TRBJ1-3,-,few,TRBV10-3,TGTGCCGTCAAGGGTCTGATCTCTGGAAACACCATATATTTT,CAVKGLISGNTIYF
TRBJ2-5,-,-,TRBV25-1,TGTGCCAGCGGGGGATACCAAGAGACCCAGTACTTC,CASGGYQETQYF
TRBJ1-5,-,-,TRBV4-1,TGCGCCAGCAGCCAAGGACCGGGGGGTGAGGGCCAGCCCCAGCATTTT,CASSQGPGGEGQPQHF
TRBJ1-2,-,-,TRBV10-1,TGCGCCAGCAGTGACAGGTTTAACTATGGCTACACCTTC,CASSDRFNYGYTF
TRBJ2-1,TRBD1,-,TRBV4-1,TGCGCCAGCAGCTTACAAGGCGACTTGGGACAGGGGTTACAATATGAGCAGTTCTTC,CASSLQGDLGQGLQYEQFF